This record concerns one T cell receptor beta chain sequence. CDR1 is SGHKS and CDR2 is YYEKEE in the germline V gene (reference sequence). This CDR3 region has 14 residues. V lost 0 bases, J lost 5 bases, and 11 bases lay in between. Clones were read by immunoSEQ multiplex PCR, and TCRdb kept only the in-frame ones, dropping some. The sample has about 110,000 clones, under 90% seen once. The data originate from a study of control samples from healthy donors and cancer patients. The chain carries TRBV5-5 and TRBJ2-5; perhaps TRBD2 as D (6 bases). The sequencing input was blood. The clonotype was recovered from a woman between 50 and 59 years old in good health. CDR3 sequence: CASSLVEGRETQYF. DNA for the CDR3: TGTGCCAGCAGCTTGGTTGAGGGGAGGGAGACCCAGTACTTC.